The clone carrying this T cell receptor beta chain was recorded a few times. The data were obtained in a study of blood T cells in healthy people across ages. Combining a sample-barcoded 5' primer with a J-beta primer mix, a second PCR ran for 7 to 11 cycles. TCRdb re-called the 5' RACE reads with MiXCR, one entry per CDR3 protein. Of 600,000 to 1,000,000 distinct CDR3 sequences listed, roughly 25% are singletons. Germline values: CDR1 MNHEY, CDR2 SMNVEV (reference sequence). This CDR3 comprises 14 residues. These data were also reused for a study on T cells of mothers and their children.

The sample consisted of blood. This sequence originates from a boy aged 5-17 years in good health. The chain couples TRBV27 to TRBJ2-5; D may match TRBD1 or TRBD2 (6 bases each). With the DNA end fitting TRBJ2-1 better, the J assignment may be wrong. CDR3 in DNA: TGTGCCAGCAGTTTCGGGGGCGATCCCAATGAGCAGTTCTTC. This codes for CASSFGGDPNEQFF.